This T cell receptor (beta chain) was recorded in a study of T-cell reconstitution after alpha-beta-depleted transplantation in children. The study, taken as a whole, reports: It was reported that alpha-beta T cells came from several hundred expanded graft clones (about two months after transplant). By one year post-transplant, T-cell counts and diversity largely arose from T cells that were newly produced. For some patients, TCRbeta diversity was high at day 60 because of recipient T cells and thymic progenitors that survived.

This clonotype was detected ten times or more. Its antigen remains unknown. Preparation of the TCRbeta library used unique molecular identifiers. One entry per CDR3 protein results from TCRdb running MiXCR on the PCR reads. The sample shows approximately 50,000 distinct CDR3 sequences, 5.8% of them seen only once. Material: PBMCs, mostly from graft donor cells, obtained 60 days after TCRalphabeta/CD19-depleted stem cell transplant. The sequence derives from a female patient aged 2-15 years who had a stem cell transplant for aplastic anemia, so the T cells may come from the graft donor.

This CDR3 reads CASSQDASRELFF. The CDR3 nucleotides are TGCGCCAGCAGCCAAGATGCGAGCCGGGAGCTGTTTTTT. V and J are TRBV4-1 and TRBJ2-2, with no clear D. The CDR3 loop spans 13 amino acids. The germline gives CDR1 MGHRA, CDR2 YSYEKL. Trimming cost V 0 bases and J 9 bases, with 8 bases left between them.